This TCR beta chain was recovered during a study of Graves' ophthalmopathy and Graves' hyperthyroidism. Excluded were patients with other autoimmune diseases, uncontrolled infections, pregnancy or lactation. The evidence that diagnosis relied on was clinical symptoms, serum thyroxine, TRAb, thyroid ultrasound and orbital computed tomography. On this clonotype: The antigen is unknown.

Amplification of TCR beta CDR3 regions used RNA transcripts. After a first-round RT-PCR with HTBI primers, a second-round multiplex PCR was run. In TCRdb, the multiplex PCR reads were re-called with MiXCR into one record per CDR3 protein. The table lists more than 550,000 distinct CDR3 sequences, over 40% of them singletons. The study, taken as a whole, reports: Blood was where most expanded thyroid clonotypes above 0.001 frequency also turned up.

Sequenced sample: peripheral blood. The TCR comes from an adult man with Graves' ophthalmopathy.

In DNA, the CDR3 is TGTGCCAGCAGCCCGTATGGACAGGGGGCGGCAGATACGCAGTATTTT. Its translation is CASSPYGQGAADTQYF. The gene calls are TRBV7-6 and TRBJ2-3, with TRBD1 identical over 11 bases. Trimming at V came to 5 bases and at J to 4 bases, leaving 8 bases not matched to a gene. Germline CDR1 reads SGHVS; CDR2 reads FNYEAQ. This CDR3 has 16 residues.